These 10 T cell receptor beta chains were all obtained from the same sample, sequenced in a study of CD8+ T cells in alopecia areata (dated by TCRdb to the late 2010s). The method was the immunoSEQ multiplex PCR assay. RNA was extracted from all samples and reverse transcribed into cDNA, which served as template for TCR sequencing. This is the immuneACCESS table as TCRdb keeps it, with only in-frame sequences that have V and J called. A part of the clones is gone; compared with another copy, unresolved V genes explain less than half, and the rest is unexplained. Counted in this sample were about 210,000 clones; around 66% of them appeared once. The top ten constitute more than 1% of the sample. What the treatment or condition label conveys for this sample: oral pan-JAK inhibitor, 5-10 mg twice daily. This specimen consisted of CD4+ T cells sorted from blood, obtained around week 42, from a patient treated with tofacitinib. These receptors were obtained from a human donor with alopecia areata.

The CDR3, as DNA: TGTGCCAGCAGCCCCTCCGGGACAGCGAACACTGAAGCTTTCTTT. This sequence encodes CASSPSGTANTEAFF. This chain joins TRBV7-4 and TRBJ1-1, with TRBD1 matching over 7 bases. The germline V gene encodes CDR1 SGHVT and CDR2 SQSDAQ. The CDR3 is 15 residues long. V was clipped by 5 bases and J by 1 base; unmatched bases: 7.

The chain is built from TRBV5-1 and TRBJ2-7, with no clear D. V was pared by 4 bases and J by 4 bases, with 15 bases between. Germline CDR1 reads SGHRS; CDR2 reads YFSETQ. The CDR3 loop spans 14 amino acids. CDR3 protein: CASSPPNLLYEQYF. CDR3 nucleotides: TGCGCCAGCAGCCCACCCAACCTACTATACGAGCAGTACTTC.

V usage is TRBV29-1 and J usage is TRBJ2-7; 10 nucleotides agree with TRBD1. This CDR3 comprises 13 residues. Germline loops: CDR1 SQVTM, CDR2 ANQGSEA. V shed 7 bases and J 5 bases; nucleotides not matched to a gene: 8. Written as DNA, the CDR3 is TGCAGCGCGAGACAGGGGGCATGGAACGAGCAGTACTTC. Its protein product is CSARQGAWNEQYF.

The chain carries TRBV7-2 and TRBJ2-2; no definite D call. Trimming took 5 bases from V and 6 from J, leaving 10 bases between them. Germline lookup yields CDR1 SGHTA and CDR2 FQGNSA. The CDR3 length is 13 residues. The CDR3 loop is CASSPPYAGELFF. The CDR3 coding sequence is TGTGCCAGCAGCCCACCCTACGCCGGGGAGCTGTTTTTT.

This clone appeared a few times. The chain couples TRBV23-1 to TRBJ1-1, with a possible D match to TRBD1 (5 bases). TRBV23-1 is marked as an open reading frame, function uncertain. The V end lost 2 bases, the J end lost 8 bases, and 9 bases lay between the germline ends. The CDR3 totals 12 residues. The CDR3 DNA is TGCGCCAGCAGTCAACAGGGAGGCGAAGCTTTCTTT. Translation: CASSQQGGEAFF.

This clone was found a few times. The rearrangement uses TRBV29-1 and TRBJ2-1, with TRBD2 identical over 16 bases. In germline, CDR1 is SQVTM, CDR2 ANQGSEA. V was pared by 7 bases and J by 8 bases, with 8 bases of the junction left unmatched. The CDR3 spans 15 residues. CDR3 sequence: CSAGLAGGRSDEQFF. Written as DNA, the CDR3 is TGCAGCGCGGGACTAGCGGGGGGGAGATCCGATGAGCAGTTCTTC.

This sequence joins TRBV6-1 and TRBJ2-7; 7 bases map to TRBD1. The V and J ends lost 7 bases and 2 bases, in that order; junction bases with no gene match: 11. This CDR3 spans 15 amino acids. Germline assignment: CDR1 MNHNS and CDR2 SASEGT. The CDR3 nucleotides are TGTGCCAGCATGAGAACCCGGGACAGACCCTACGAGCAGTACTTC. Encoded protein: CASMRTRDRPYEQYF.

This chain joins TRBV30 and TRBJ1-2; D might be TRBD1 (6 bases). CDR1 GTSNPN and CDR2 SVGIG come from the germline V gene (reference sequence). The CDR3 is 12 amino acids. V was pared by 5 bases and J by 11 bases, with 18 bases between. DNA for the CDR3: TGTGCCTGGGACTTAACAGGGTCAGCGTACACCTTC. It specifies CAWDLTGSAYTF.

The chain joins TRBV19 to TRBJ2-3; D is possibly TRBD2 (5 bases). Trimming removed 5 bases from V and 2 bases from J, with 5 bases in between. Germline CDR1 LNHDA, CDR2 SQIVND (reference sequence). CDR3 length: 12 amino acids. The CDR3 here is CASSRDTDTQYF. CDR3 nucleotides: TGTGCCAGTAGTCGGGACACAGATACGCAGTATTTT.

V is TRBV29-1 and J is TRBJ2-3; TRBD1 matches at 8 bases. This CDR3 comprises 13 residues. V shed 5 bases, J shed 3 bases, and the junction held 4 bases outside the gene matches. Per the germline V gene, CDR1 is SQVTM and CDR2 is ANQGSEA. In DNA form, the CDR3 reads TGCAGCGTTTCTGGACAGGGAACAGATACGCAGTATTTT. It yields the protein CSVSGQGTDTQYF.